The 11 T cell receptor beta chains below were found in one sample sequenced in a study of blood T cells in healthy people across ages. The use of a sample-barcoded 5' primer and a J-beta primer mix characterized a second PCR of roughly 6 to 11 cycles. TCRdb reprocessed the 5' RACE reads via MiXCR and lists one record per CDR3 protein. The sample lists fewer than 2,000,000 distinct CDR3 sequences; roughly two fifths were seen once. Material for sequencing was blood. These TCRs come from a human donor in good health.

The chain links TRBV7-9 to TRBJ2-1; tentative D call: TRBD1 (5 bases). V lost 7 bases to trimming and J lost 6 bases, with 22 bases between them. The CDR3 is made up of 16 amino acids. From germline, CDR1 is SEHNR and CDR2 FQNEAQ (reference sequence). CDR3 nucleotides: TGTGCCAGCAAGAACCAATCGCTGACAGAACCCAATGAGCAGTTCTTC. It yields the protein CASKNQSLTEPNEQFF.

This chain connects TRBV6-1 to TRBJ1-2; maybe TRBD1 (6 bases). The V and J ends lost 1 base and 7 bases respectively, with 13 bases between them. The CDR3 is made up of 14 amino acids. Germline V gene lookup returns CDR1 MNHNS and CDR2 SASEGT. CDR3 nucleotides: TGTGCCAGCAGTGAAGGACCACAGGGCTTTGGCTACACCTTC. This translates into CASSEGPQGFGYTF.

This clonotype came up a few times. The chain uses TRBV6-1 and TRBJ2-3; D gene uncertain. Trimming removed 1 base at V and 4 bases at J, with 12 bases between. Germline V CDR1 and CDR2: MNHNS, SASEGT. This CDR3 spans 15 amino acids. The chain's CDR3 is CASSEGPGPADTQYF. CDR3 nucleotides: TGTGCCAGCAGTGAAGGCCCGGGCCCCGCAGATACGCAGTATTTT.

This clonotype turned up a few times. J is TRBJ2-6 and V is TRBV29-1, with 7 bases fitting TRBD1. The trim removed 3 bases at V and 0 bases at J, leaving 2 bases unmatched. This CDR3 contains 15 residues. Germline V gene sequence: CDR1 SQVTM, CDR2 ANQGSEA. This CDR3 is CSVDRGISGANVLTF. The CDR3 bases are TGCAGCGTTGACAGGGGGATCTCTGGGGCCAACGTCCTGACTTTC.

The rearrangement links TRBV6-5 to TRBJ1-2, with 11 bases identical to TRBD1. Unmatched junction bases numbered 5, after V lost 4 bases and J lost 7 bases. The CDR3 has 14 residues. Germline CDR1 reads MNHEY; CDR2 reads SVGAGI. CDR3 sequence reads: CASSWMDRGPGYTF. The CDR3 DNA reads TGTGCCAGCAGTTGGATGGACAGGGGGCCTGGCTACACCTTC.

The chain is built from TRBV6-2 or TRBV6-3 and TRBJ2-2; tentative D call: TRBD1 (6 bases). Trimming pared 2 bases from V and 5 bases from J, leaving 9 bases between. In germline, CDR1 is MNHEY, CDR2 SVGEGT. This CDR3 contains 14 residues. The CDR3 DNA reads TGTGCCAGCAGTTACGTACAGGGAACCGGGGAGCTGTTTTTT. Its protein product is CASSYVQGTGELFF.

This clonotype was seen a few times. The CDR3 nucleotides are TGCAGTGCTAGAGATCGTACAGTTGGGAGTTCACCCCTCCACTTT. It translates to CSARDRTVGSSPLHF. This chain joins TRBV20-1 and TRBJ1-6; D is ambiguous. This CDR3 has 15 amino acids. Germline loops: CDR1 DFQATT, CDR2 SNEGSKA (reference sequence). The germline V and J ends were trimmed by 0 bases and 9 bases, with 15 bases remaining between them.

This clonotype occurred many times. The chain joins TRBV5-5 to TRBJ2-5; D is uncertain. Trimming cost V 1 base and J 5 bases, with 15 bases left between them. Germline V gives CDR1 SGHKS, CDR2 YYEKEE (reference sequence). CDR3 size: 15 residues. CDR3 nucleotide sequence: TGTGCCAGCAGCTTGACCGAAGGGTTATGGGAGACCCAGTACTTC. Translating gives CASSLTEGLWETQYF.

As concerns this clonotype: A much larger clone differs from this one at a single base, so this may be a read error. CDR3 region: CSALGETQFF. CDR3 nucleotide sequence: TGCAGTGCCCTCGGAGAGACCCAGTTCTTC. The chain carries TRBV20-1 and TRBJ2-5; D gene unclear. The J call may be mistaken, given a closer DNA end match to TRBJ2-1. Germline lookup yields CDR1 DFQATT and CDR2 SNEGSKA (reference sequence). The CDR3 loop spans 10 amino acids.

This clonotype was observed a few times. The V and J genes are TRBV20-1 and TRBJ2-7; tentative D call: TRBD1 (5 bases). Per the germline V gene, CDR1 is DFQATT and CDR2 is SNEGSKA (reference sequence). The V end was cut by 3 bases, the J end by 2 bases, with 11 bases between. CDR3 size: 13 residues. The CDR3 loop reads CSASKAGPYEQYF. DNA of the CDR3: TGCAGTGCTAGTAAAGCAGGGCCCTACGAGCAGTACTTC.

This clonotype was picked up a small number of times. The V and J genes are TRBV7-2 and TRBJ2-1, with a tentative D call TRBD2 (7 bases). Per the germline V gene, CDR1 is SGHTA and CDR2 is FQGNSA. CDR3 length equals 16 residues. The V and J ends lost 0 bases and 10 bases respectively, with 19 bases between them. This CDR3 is CASSLALGGGGQEQFF. In DNA, the CDR3 is TGTGCCAGCAGCTTAGCCCTGGGGGGCGGGGGCCAGGAGCAGTTCTTC.